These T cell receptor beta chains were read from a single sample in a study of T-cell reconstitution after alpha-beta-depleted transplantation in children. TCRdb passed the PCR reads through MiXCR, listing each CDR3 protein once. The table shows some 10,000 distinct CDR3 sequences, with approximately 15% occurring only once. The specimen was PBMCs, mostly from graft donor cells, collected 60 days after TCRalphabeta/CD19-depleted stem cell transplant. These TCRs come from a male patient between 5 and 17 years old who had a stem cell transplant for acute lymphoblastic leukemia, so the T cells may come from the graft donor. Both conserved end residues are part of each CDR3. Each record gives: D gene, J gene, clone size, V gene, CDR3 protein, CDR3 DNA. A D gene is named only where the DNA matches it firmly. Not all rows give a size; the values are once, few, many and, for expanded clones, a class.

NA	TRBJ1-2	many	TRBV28	CASSPRGAEGYTF	TGTGCCAGCAGTCCACGAGGGGCCGAAGGCTACACCTTC
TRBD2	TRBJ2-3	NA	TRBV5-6	CASSYPPGLGSTDTQYF	TGTGCCAGCAGCTATCCACCGGGACTAGGAAGCACAGATACGCAGTATTTT
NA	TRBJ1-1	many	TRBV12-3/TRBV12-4	CASSFVGGRTEAFF	TGTGCCAGCAGTTTTGTGGGGGGCCGGACTGAAGCTTTCTTT
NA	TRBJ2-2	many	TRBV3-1	CASYRGNTGELFF	TGTGCCAGCTACCGCGGGAACACCGGGGAGCTGTTTTTT
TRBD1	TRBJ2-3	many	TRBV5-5	CASSLARGRDTQYF	TGTGCCAGCAGCTTGGCCAGGGGGCGGGATACGCAGTATTTT
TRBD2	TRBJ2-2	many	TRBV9	CASSVGTSGTGELFF	TGTGCCAGCAGCGTAGGGACTAGCGGCACCGGGGAGCTGTTTTTT
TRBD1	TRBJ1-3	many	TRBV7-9	CASSEQGQLSGNTIYF	TGTGCCAGCAGCGAGCAGGGACAGCTCTCTGGAAACACCATATATTTT
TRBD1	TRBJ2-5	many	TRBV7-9	CASRLQGTGETQYF	TGTGCCAGCAGGCTACAGGGGACGGGGGAGACCCAGTACTTC
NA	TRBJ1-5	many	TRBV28	CASSLVGARNQPQHF	TGTGCCAGCAGTCTGGTAGGGGCTCGGAATCAGCCCCAGCATTTT
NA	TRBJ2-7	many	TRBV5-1	CASSLEGDTILSREQYF	TGCGCCAGCAGCTTGGAGGGGGACACAATATTGTCGCGCGAGCAGTACTTC
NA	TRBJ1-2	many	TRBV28	CASSHYYGYTF	TGTGCCAGCAGTCATTACTATGGCTACACCTTC
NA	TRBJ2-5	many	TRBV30	CAWSVRETQYF	TGTGCCTGGAGTGTAAGGGAGACCCAGTACTTC
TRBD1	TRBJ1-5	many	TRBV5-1	CASSLAGRDRGDQPQHF	TGCGCCAGCAGCTTGGCAGGACGAGACAGGGGGGATCAGCCCCAGCATTTT
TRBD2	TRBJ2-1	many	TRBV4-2	CASSQFLGSLAGGPRPPNEQFF	TGTGCCAGCAGCCAATTTCTGGGATCTTTAGCGGGAGGACCTAGACCTCCCAATGAGCAGTTCTTC
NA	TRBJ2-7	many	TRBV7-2	CASSWTGVNYEQYF	TGTGCCAGCAGCTGGACCGGGGTCAACTACGAGCAGTACTTC
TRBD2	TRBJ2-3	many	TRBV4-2	CASSLSSGDSTDTQYF	TGTGCCAGCAGCCTCTCTAGCGGGGATAGCACAGATACGCAGTATTTT
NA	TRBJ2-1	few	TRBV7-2	CASRTISQGNEQFF	TGTGCCAGCAGAACAATTTCACAGGGCAATGAGCAGTTCTTC
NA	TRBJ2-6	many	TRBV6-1	CASSDTGTGANVLTF	TGTGCCAGCAGCGATACAGGGACCGGGGCCAACGTCCTGACTTTC
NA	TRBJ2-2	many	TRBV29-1	CSVDRTEAGELFF	TGCAGCGTTGACAGGACAGAAGCCGGGGAGCTGTTTTTT
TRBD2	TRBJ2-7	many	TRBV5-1	CASSFGTSGRLILTEQYF	TGCGCCAGCAGCTTCGGGACTAGCGGGCGCTTGATTCTTACGGAGCAGTACTTC
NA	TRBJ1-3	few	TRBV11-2	CASSRTDGNTIYF	TGTGCCAGCAGCAGGACTGATGGAAACACCATATATTTT
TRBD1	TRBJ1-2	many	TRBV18	CASSPDRGKYGYTF	TGTGCCAGCTCCCCCGACAGGGGAAAGTATGGCTACACCTTC
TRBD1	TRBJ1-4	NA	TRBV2	CASSDGTGRWEKLFF	TGTGCCAGCAGTGATGGGACAGGCCGATGGGAAAAACTGTTTTTT